This TCR beta chain came from a study of T cells after yellow fever vaccination. Overall study: Where fractions had low cell numbers, libraries were prepared from them with the SMART-Seq v4 Ultra Low Input RNA kit.

From the 5' RACE reads, TCRdb called clonotypes with MiXCR, one entry per CDR3 protein. The sample includes hundreds of thousands of distinct CDR3 sequences, roughly 8.7% of them seen just once. From germline, CDR1 is MDHEN and CDR2 SYDVKM. V trimming: 6 bases; J trimming: 2 bases; junction bases outside the gene matches: 8. The CDR3 is made up of 15 amino acids. This clonotype was found many times. The chain uses TRBV28 and TRBJ2-3; TRBD2 matches 7 bases. The sequenced sample was PBMCs, obtained on the day of the first yellow fever vaccination. The origin of this receptor is a man aged 18-30 years who received the YFV17D yellow fever vaccine. CDR3 sequence: CASSPLRGTTDTQYF. CDR3 in DNA: TGTGCCAGCAGCCCTCTGCGGGGGACCACAGATACGCAGTATTTT.